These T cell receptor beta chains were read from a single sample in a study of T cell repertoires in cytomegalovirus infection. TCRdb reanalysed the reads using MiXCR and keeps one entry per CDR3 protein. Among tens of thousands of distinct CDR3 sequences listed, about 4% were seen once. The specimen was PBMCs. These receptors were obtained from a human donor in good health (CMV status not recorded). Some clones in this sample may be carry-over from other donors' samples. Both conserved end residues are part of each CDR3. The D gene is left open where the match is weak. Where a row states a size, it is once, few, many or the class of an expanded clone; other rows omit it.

CASSVRRGGMEELFF TGTGCCAGCAGCGTAAGGCGCGGGGGGATGGAGGAGCTGTTTTTT TRBJ2-2 many 15 TRBD2 TRBV7-2
CASSLGEIWRNTEAFF TGTGCCAGCAGCTTAGGTGAAATCTGGCGGAACACTGAAGCTTTCTTT TRBJ1-1 many 16 . TRBV7-8
CASSFAGTGSYEQYF TGTGCCAGCAGCTTCGCCGGGACAGGCTCCTACGAGCAGTACTTC TRBJ2-7 many 15 TRBD1 TRBV7-2
CASRRGTGQNTEAFF TGTGCCAGCAGACGTGGGACAGGCCAGAACACTGAAGCTTTCTTT TRBJ1-1 many 15 TRBD1 TRBV27
CASIWTGNPQRAFF TGTGCCAGTATCTGGACAGGGAATCCTCAACGAGCTTTCTTT TRBJ1-1 many 14 TRBD1 TRBV19
CASTKRELGTDTQYF TGTGCCAGTACCAAAAGGGAACTGGGCACAGATACGCAGTATTTT TRBJ2-3 many 15 . TRBV19
CASSPYRVLYGYTF TGTGCCAGCAGCCCGTACAGGGTACTCTATGGCTACACCTTC TRBJ1-2 many 14 . TRBV7-2
CASSLNGWREAFF TGTGCCAGCAGCTTAAATGGATGGCGTGAAGCTTTCTTT TRBJ1-1 many 13 . TRBV7-2
CASSLWIGNEQFF TGTGCCAGCAGCTTATGGATAGGCAATGAGCAGTTCTTC TRBJ2-1 many 13 . TRBV7-2
CASSTGRGSYEQYF TGTGCCAGCAGTACGGGCAGGGGTTCCTACGAGCAGTACTTC TRBJ2-7 many 14 . TRBV6-8
CASSGAGNKQETQYF TGTGCCAGCAGCGGAGCGGGTAACAAGCAAGAGACCCAGTACTTC TRBJ2-5 many 15 . TRBV7-2
CASSARTSGSYNEQFF TGTGCCAGCAGCGCCAGGACTAGCGGCTCCTACAATGAGCAGTTCTTC TRBJ2-1 few 16 TRBD2 TRBV11-2
CASSLVPQGGTEAFF TGTGCCAGCAGCTTAGTCCCCCAGGGGGGCACTGAAGCTTTCTTT TRBJ1-1 many 15 TRBD1 TRBV7-2
CASSQIFLAGGETQYF TGTGCCAGCAGCCAAATTTTTTTAGCGGGGGGGGAGACCCAGTACTTC TRBJ2-5 many 16 TRBD2 TRBV7-2
CASRPQGNTGELFF TGTGCCAGTAGACCACAGGGGAACACCGGGGAGCTGTTTTTT TRBJ2-2 many 14 . TRBV19
CASSPRTGYQPQHF TGTGCCAGCAGCCCCAGGACAGGGTATCAGCCCCAGCATTTT TRBJ1-5 many 14 TRBD1 TRBV7-2
CASSNSGGVQFF TGTGCCAGCAGCAACAGCGGGGGGGTGCAGTTCTTC TRBJ2-1 many 12 TRBD2 TRBV7-2
CASSRLSGSNTGELFF TGTGCCAGCAGCCGACTGAGCGGGTCGAACACCGGGGAGCTGTTTTTT TRBJ2-2 many 16 . TRBV5-4
CASSLGGVVNTEAFF TGTGCCAGCAGCTTAGGTGGGGTTGTGAACACTGAAGCTTTCTTT TRBJ1-1 many 15 . TRBV7-2
CASSLASDQPQHF TGTGCCAGCAGCTTAGCTTCTGATCAGCCCCAGCATTTT TRBJ1-5 many 13 . TRBV7-2
CASSFQEKQFF TGTGCCAGCAGTTTTCAGGAGAAGCAGTTCTTC TRBJ2-1 many 11 . TRBV27
CASSVTGDGSTEAFF TGTGCCAGCAGCGTGACAGGGGACGGGAGCACTGAAGCTTTCTTT TRBJ1-1 many 15 TRBD1 TRBV7-3
CASSSAQGGIQYF TGTGCCAGCAGCTCAGCTCAGGGTGGCATTCAGTACTTC TRBJ2-4 many 13 . TRBV7-2
CSATPAGDNEKLFF TGCAGTGCTACCCCAGCCGGTGATAATGAAAAACTGTTTTTT TRBJ1-4 . 14 . TRBV20-1
CASSRAGGSEQYF TGTGCCAGTTCACGGGCGGGAGGGTCCGAGCAGTACTTC TRBJ2-7 many 13 TRBD2 TRBV27
CASSYSSRGSNQPQHF TGTGCCAGCAGTTACTCGAGTAGGGGGAGCAATCAGCCCCAGCATTTT TRBJ1-5 few 16 . TRBV6-8
CASSFELNNQPQHF TGTGCCAGCAGCTTCGAACTGAACAATCAGCCCCAGCATTTT TRBJ1-5 many 14 . TRBV7-8
CASSLGTGMNTEAFF TGTGCCAGCAGCTTAGGGACAGGGATGAACACTGAAGCTTTCTTT TRBJ1-1 many 15 TRBD1 TRBV7-8
CASSPTGSNYGYTF TGTGCCAGCAGCCCAACAGGGTCTAACTATGGCTACACCTTC TRBJ1-2 many 14 . TRBV7-2
CASSASGTGFGETQYF TGTGCCAGCAGCGCGTCCGGGACGGGCTTCGGCGAGACCCAGTACTTC TRBJ2-5 many 16 . TRBV7-9
CASSLRQPGQETQYF TGTGCCAGCAGCTTAAGACAGCCCGGGCAAGAGACCCAGTACTTC TRBJ2-5 many 15 . TRBV11-2
CASSFLTDTQYF TGTGCCAGCAGCTTCCTTACAGATACGCAGTATTTT TRBJ2-3 many 12 . TRBV5-5
CASGTPGTNTEAFF TGTGCCAGCGGGACCCCGGGCACGAACACTGAAGCTTTCTTT TRBJ1-1 few 14 . TRBV25-1
CASSLADMNTEAFF TGTGCCAGCAGTTTGGCAGACATGAACACTGAAGCTTTCTTT TRBJ1-1 few 14 . TRBV28
CASSPADRVYEQYF TGTGCCAGCAGCCCCGCGGACAGGGTCTACGAGCAGTACTTC TRBJ2-7 many 14 TRBD1 TRBV7-8
CASSLGTGPYNEQFF TGTGCCAGCAGCTTAGGGACAGGGCCCTACAATGAGCAGTTCTTC TRBJ2-1 many 15 TRBD1 TRBV7-2
CASSQVRQGSTDTQYF TGTGCCAGCAGCCAAGTCAGACAGGGTAGCACAGATACGCAGTATTTT TRBJ2-3 many 16 TRBD1 TRBV4-2
CASSDPRQYSNQPQHF TGTGCCAGCAGTGACCCGCGACAGTATAGCAATCAGCCCCAGCATTTT TRBJ1-5 many 16 . TRBV6-1
CASTRLAGQETQYF TGTGCCAGCACCAGACTAGCGGGACAAGAGACCCAGTACTTC TRBJ2-5 many 14 TRBD2 TRBV7-8
CASSLPGGRNSNQPQHF TGTGCCAGCAGTTTACCCGGGGGGCGTAATAGCAATCAGCCCCAGCATTTT TRBJ1-5 many 17 . TRBV28
CASSYDRTRYGYTF TGTGCCAGCAGTTACGACAGAACTCGCTATGGCTACACCTTC TRBJ1-2 many 14 . TRBV6-6
CASNLLDRANQPQHF TGTGCCAGCAACCTCCTGGACAGGGCCAATCAGCCCCAGCATTTT TRBJ1-5 many 15 TRBD1 TRBV28
CASSQLAGGTYEQYF TGCGCCAGCAGCCAATTAGCGGGAGGCACCTACGAGCAGTACTTC TRBJ2-7 many 15 TRBD2 TRBV4-1
CASSAGSYYEQYF TGTGCCAGCAGCGCCGGGTCCTACTACGAGCAGTACTTC TRBJ2-7 many 13 . TRBV7-2
CASSSPEGARNPEAFF TGTGCCAGCAGCTCCCCAGAGGGGGCGCGGAACCCTGAAGCTTTCTTT TRBJ1-1 many 16 TRBD1 TRBV7-8
CASSLGGGGGSNEQYF TGTGCCAGCAGCTTGGGGGGGGGGGGGGGTAGCAACGAGCAGTACTTC TRBJ2-7 few 16 TRBD2 TRBV7-2
CASSLAAMNTEAFF TGTGCCAGCAGCTTAGCGGCGATGAACACTGAAGCTTTCTTT TRBJ1-1 many 14 . TRBV7-2
CASSQDIRTGGEQYF TGCGCCAGCAGCCAAGATATAAGGACAGGGGGCGAGCAGTACTTC TRBJ2-7 many 15 TRBD1 TRBV4-1
CAISRTGYNEQFF TGTGCCATCAGTAGGACAGGCTACAATGAGCAGTTCTTC TRBJ2-1 many 13 TRBD1 TRBV10-3
CASSLAQMITDTQYF TGTGCCAGCAGCTTAGCTCAGATGATCACAGATACGCAGTATTTT TRBJ2-3 many 15 . TRBV7-2
CASSTPPLAGVTDTQYF TGTGCCAGCAGCACACCCCCCCTGGCGGGAGTAACAGATACGCAGTATTTT TRBJ2-3 . 17 TRBD2 TRBV11-2
CAWSGGVNEQFF TGTGCCTGGAGCGGGGGGGTCAATGAGCAGTTCTTC TRBJ2-1 many 12 TRBD2 TRBV30
CASSLLLSELFF TGTGCCAGCAGTCTCCTTTTGTCAGAGCTGTTTTTT TRBJ2-2 many 12 . TRBV28
CASSLMRQGTDLNTEAFF TGTGCCAGCAGCCTAATGAGACAGGGAACAGACTTGAACACTGAAGCTTTCTTT TRBJ1-1 many 18 TRBD1 TRBV7-8
CASSRSGGRGDTQYF TGTGCCAGCAGCCGTAGCGGGGGGCGGGGAGATACGCAGTATTTT TRBJ2-3 many 15 TRBD2 TRBV7-2
CASSLRQGRYGYTF TGTGCCAGTAGTCTACGACAGGGCCGATATGGCTACACCTTC TRBJ1-2 . 14 TRBD1 TRBV6-2/TRBV6-3
CASRKGQGYQETQYF TGTGCCAGCAGGAAGGGACAGGGGTACCAAGAGACCCAGTACTTC TRBJ2-5 many 15 TRBD1 TRBV7-9
CASSLGSYGDQYEQYF TGTGCCAGCAGCTTAGGATCGTACGGGGACCAGTACGAGCAGTACTTC TRBJ2-7 many 16 . TRBV7-9
CASKRRTGDYGYTF TGTGCCAGCAAGAGAAGGACGGGAGATTATGGCTACACCTTC TRBJ1-2 many 14 . TRBV7-9
CASSQSVSNQPQHF TGTGCCAGCAGCCAATCGGTTAGCAATCAGCCCCAGCATTTT TRBJ1-5 many 14 . TRBV7-2